Here is one T cell receptor beta chain with its context. What it binds is unknown. Trimming pared 5 bases from V and 4 bases from J, leaving 11 bases between. The CDR3 is 13 amino acids. The V gene's germline CDR1 is SGHTA and CDR2 FQGTGA. This record belongs to a study of CD4+ T cells in melanoma. Study-wide points: Reportedly, melanoma neoantigen-specific CD4+ T cells showed varied differentiation states. CD8+ T cell, macrophage and B cell function reportedly correlated with neoantigen-specific CD4+ T cells.

The method was immunoSEQ multiplex PCR; TCRdb's version includes in-frame clones alone and lacks a portion of them. Of over 130,000 clones in the sample, nearly 95% were seen once. The sequence was obtained from a human donor with melanoma. The chain joins TRBV7-3 to TRBJ1-2, with D unresolved. The CDR3, as DNA: TGTGCCAGCAGCCTAAGCGGCGTCTATGGCTACACCTTC. This sequence encodes CASSLSGVYGYTF.